These T cell receptor beta chains were read from a single sample in a study of cytomegalovirus exposure and HLA in healthy donors. The repertoire was sequenced with immunoSEQ multiplex PCR; TCRdb's copy has only in-frame clones and lacks some. Of about 75,000 clones listed, roughly 84% are singletons. The specimen sequenced was PBMCs. The source is a man between 65 and 85 years old in good health and CMV-seropositive. The CDR3 runs from the conserved cysteine through the conserved F or W. Each record gives: CDR3 DNA, CDR3 protein, clone size, J gene, D gene, V gene. The D gene is left open where the match is weak. The size field is filled for only some rows; it gives once, few, many or a size class.

TGTGCCAGCAGCTTAGCACCAGACTATGGCTACACCTTC,CASSLAPDYGYTF,NA,TRBJ1-2,NA,TRBV7-9
TGTGCCAGCAGCGTAGACGCAGGGGTCAATGAAAAACTGTTTTTT,CASSVDAGVNEKLFF,NA,TRBJ1-4,NA,TRBV9
TGTGCCAGCAGCCTAGCGAGAAGCGAGCAGTACTTC,CASSLARSEQYF,NA,TRBJ2-7,NA,TRBV6-1
TGTGCCAGCAGTTTCCAACCCGGGGAGACCCAGTACTTC,CASSFQPGETQYF,NA,TRBJ2-5,NA,TRBV28
TGTGCCAGCAGCCACAGGGGTGAAGCTTTCTTT,CASSHRGEAFF,NA,TRBJ1-1,TRBD1,TRBV6-5
TGTGCCAGCAGTGGGACAGGGGGACAGCCCCAGCATTTT,CASSGTGGQPQHF,NA,TRBJ1-5,TRBD1,TRBV6-6
TGTGCCAGCTGCACGGGGGGCAAGTACAATGAGCAGTTCTTC,CASCTGGKYNEQFF,once,TRBJ2-1,NA,TRBV7-9
TGTGCCAGCAGCTCCGGGACAGACTCTGGGGCCAACGTCCTGACTTTC,CASSSGTDSGANVLTF,NA,TRBJ2-6,TRBD1,TRBV7-2
TGTGCCAGCAGTTACTCGACAGGGGCAGGGAGGGCACCCCTCCACTTT,CASSYSTGAGRAPLHF,NA,TRBJ1-6,TRBD1,TRBV6-5
TGTGCCAGTAGCCAGACAGGCGTAGAGCCCCAGCATTTT,CASSQTGVEPQHF,NA,TRBJ1-5,NA,TRBV19
TGTGCCAGTGGGACAGGGTCCGGGGCCAACGTCCTGACTTTC,CASGTGSGANVLTF,NA,TRBJ2-6,TRBD1,TRBV19
TGTGCCAGCAGAAGGGCGGGACCAAGCACAGATACGCAGTATTTT,CASRRAGPSTDTQYF,NA,TRBJ2-3,NA,TRBV7-2
TGTGCCATCGGACCAGGGGGCAGCCGAGACTATGGCTACACCTTC,CAIGPGGSRDYGYTF,once,TRBJ1-2,TRBD1,TRBV10-3
TGCGCCAGCAGCCAAGTGGGGGCCCTATACAATGAGCAGTTCTTC,CASSQVGALYNEQFF,NA,TRBJ2-1,NA,TRBV4-1
TGTGCCAGCAATGAGGGACAGTTGGGTGAAAAACTGTTTTTT,CASNEGQLGEKLFF,few,TRBJ1-4,TRBD1,TRBV18
TGTGCCAGCGGAAGAGAGGGACTAGCGTGGAGCGAGCAGTACTTC,CASGREGLAWSEQYF,NA,TRBJ2-7,TRBD2,TRBV28
TGTGCCAGCAGTGATGCGGGAGGGCCCCTCGAGCAGTACTTC,CASSDAGGPLEQYF,NA,TRBJ2-7,TRBD2,TRBV2
TGTGCCAGCAGCCTACTCCCGGGACAGCAAGAGACCCAGTACTTC,CASSLLPGQQETQYF,NA,TRBJ2-5,TRBD1,TRBV7-9